The 15 T cell receptor beta chains given below trace back to one sample, sequenced in a study of post-analysis software for immune sequencing data. The study's findings and limits: Elevated frequency relative to controls characterized four or five TRBV segments in patients, TRBV5-6, TRBV5-1 and TRBV20-1 among them.

These receptors lack a known antigen. Tagging with unique molecular identifiers was a feature of the TCR beta cDNA libraries. MiXCR was run by TCRdb on the PCR reads, yielding one entry per CDR3 protein. The sample records about half a million distinct CDR3 sequences, 30% to 40% being singletons. The sample was blood. These receptors all stem from a girl aged 2 to 17 with multiple sclerosis.

The chain is built from TRBV29-1 and TRBJ1-1; D ambiguous. Per the germline V gene, CDR1 is SQVTM and CDR2 is ANQGSEA. Trimming took 1 base from V and 1 from J, leaving 7 bases between them. This CDR3 spans 13 amino acids. The chain's CDR3 is CSVEGRKNTEAFF. The CDR3 nucleotides are TGCAGCGTTGAAGGGCGGAAGAACACTGAAGCTTTCTTT.

The CDR3 loop reads CSVEEAGKQFF. Written as DNA, the CDR3 is TGCAGCGTTGAAGAGGCGGGGAAGCAGTTCTTC. The chain has TRBV29-1 and TRBJ2-1; tentatively, D is TRBD2 (6 bases). CDR3 length equals 11 residues. V was clipped by 0 bases and J by 11 bases, with 8 bases between them. The germline V gene has CDR1 SQVTM and CDR2 ANQGSEA.

This clonotype was seen a handful of times. The chain's CDR3 is CASSLEARGTDTQYF. Here the CDR3 DNA reads TGTGCCAGCAGCTTAGAAGCCCGAGGCACAGATACGCAGTATTTT. The rearrangement links TRBV7-6 to TRBJ2-3; the D is unclear. V was pared by 1 base and J by 1 base, with 9 bases between. The germline V gene has CDR1 SGHVS and CDR2 FNYEAQ. This CDR3 spans 15 amino acids.

The J gene is TRBJ1-4, the V gene TRBV11-2, with D possibly matching TRBD1 (6 bases). CDR3 size: 14 residues. The V gene lost 0 bases and the J gene lost 14 bases, with 16 bases spanning the gap. Germline lookup yields CDR1 SGHAT and CDR2 FQNNGV. DNA of the CDR3: TGTGCCAGCAGCTTAGATGGGGGCAGAAATGGGCTGTTTTTT. Encoded protein: CASSLDGGRNGLFF. The entire variable domain, with the rest obtained from reference TRBV11-2 and TRBJ1-4, is as follows: EAGVAQSPRYKIIEKRQSVAFWCNPISGHATLYWYQQILGQGPKLLIQFQNNGVVDDSQLPKDRFSAERLKGVDSTLKIQPAKLEDSAVYLCASSLDGGRNGLFFGSGTQLSVL.

This clonotype was counted a few times. The rearrangement links TRBV6-1 to TRBJ2-7, with D perhaps TRBD2 (6 bases). This CDR3 spans 16 amino acids. From germline, CDR1 is MNHNS and CDR2 SASEGT. Trimming pared 7 bases from V and 2 bases from J, leaving 21 bases between. CDR3 protein: CASISGSLRPPYEQYF. The CDR3 DNA is TGTGCCAGCATCAGCGGGTCTTTAAGACCGCCCTACGAGCAGTACTTC.

The chain recombines TRBV3-1 with TRBJ2-5; 8 bases map to TRBD2. There are 15 residues in the CDR3. The ends lost 0 bases at V and 6 bases at J; junction bases unmatched: 6. Germline CDR1 is LGHDT and CDR2 is YNNKEL (reference sequence). DNA of the CDR3: TGTGCCAGCAGCCAAGATCCGGGGGGGATTAAGACCCAGTACTTC. Protein product: CASSQDPGGIKTQYF.

The V call is TRBV9, the J call TRBJ2-3, with 7 nucleotides matching TRBD1. Germline V gene data show CDR1 as SGDLS and CDR2 as YYNGEE. The CDR3 totals 16 residues. The V and J ends lost 0 bases and 0 bases, in that order; junction bases with no gene match: 4. DNA for the CDR3: TGTGCCAGCAGCGTAGCAGGGGGTGGCAGCACAGATACGCAGTATTTT. Its translation is CASSVAGGGSTDTQYF.

The genes are TRBV7-7 and TRBJ2-1; D uncertain. The CDR3 runs to 13 residues. Germline CDR1 and CDR2: SSHAT and FNYEAQ (reference sequence). Trimming took 5 bases from V and 7 from J, leaving 12 bases between them. CDR3 region: CASSHDKANEQFF. As DNA, the CDR3 is TGTGCCAGCAGCCACGACAAGGCAAATGAGCAGTTCTTC.

The J gene is TRBJ1-2, the V gene TRBV12-3 or TRBV12-4, with D possibly TRBD1 on 6 matching bases. V was pared by 3 bases and J by 5 bases, with 13 bases between. This CDR3 has 14 amino acids. CDR3 protein: CASSFLRTVYGYTF. DNA of the CDR3: TGTGCCAGCAGTTTTCTTAGGACAGTTTATGGCTACACCTTC.

As concerns this clonotype: Germline and junction disagree at one end, which may indicate a read error. The chain joins TRBV5-1 to TRBJ2-1; 8 bases match TRBD2. Germline CDR1 reads SGHRS; CDR2 reads YFSETQ. The CDR3 totals 15 residues. Here the CDR3 reads CASSSGGGLRFERFF. The DNA of the CDR3 is TGCGCCAGCAGCTCCGGCGGGGGGCTTAGGTTTGAGCGGTTCTTC.

This chain uses TRBV2 with TRBJ2-3; D is perhaps TRBD1 or TRBD2 (5 bases each). The CDR3 runs 13 residues. CDR1 and CDR2 from the germline V gene are SNHLY and FYNNEI. Trimming removed 8 bases from V and 1 base from J, with 10 bases in between. The DNA for the CDR3 is TGTGCCAGCCGGGACCAGGGCACAGATACGCAGTATTTT. Translation: CASRDQGTDTQYF. Full variable domain (missing parts from reference TRBV2 and TRBJ2-3): EPEVTQTPSHQVTQMGQEVILRCVPISNHLYFYWYRQILGQKVEFLVSFYNNEISEKSEIFDDQFSVERPDGSNFTLKIRSTKLEDSAMYFCASRDQGTDTQYFGPGTRLTVL.

With respect to this clonotype: A far larger clone is one base from this, pointing to a likely read error. The CDR3: CVSSFTDTQYF. The CDR3 DNA follows: TGTGTCAGCAGCTTCACAGATACGCAGTATTTT. The V call is TRBV7-9, the J call TRBJ2-3; D is unclear. CDR3 length: 11 residues. The V gene's germline CDR1 is SEHNR and CDR2 FQNEAQ (reference sequence). Based on the CDR3 plus reference TRBV7-9 and TRBJ2-3, the full variable domain is DTGVSQNPRHKITKRGQNVTFRCDPISEHNRLYWYRQTLGQGPEFLTYFQNEAQLEKSRLLSDRFSAERPKGSFSTLEIQRTEQGDSAMYLCVSSFTDTQYFGPGTRLTVL.

The J gene is TRBJ2-1, the V gene TRBV3-1; D not certain. V dropped 4 bases and J dropped 0 bases, with 13 bases sitting between them. CDR1 is LGHDT, CDR2 YNNKEL, per germline (reference sequence). There are 16 residues in the CDR3. CDR3 region: CASSPRVLSSYNEQFF. The CDR3, as DNA: TGTGCCAGCAGCCCCCGAGTACTGAGCTCCTACAATGAGCAGTTCTTC.

There are a few counts of this clonotype. The V call is TRBV24-1, the J call TRBJ1-2; 7 bases are a match to TRBD1. CDR3 length equals 12 residues. Trimming removed 8 bases from V and 6 bases from J; junction bases left unmatched: 5. From germline, CDR1 is KGHDR and CDR2 SFDVKD. The CDR3 region has the DNA TGTGCCACCAACACAGGGGAAGATGGCTACACCTTC. Translated: CATNTGEDGYTF.

The chain recombines TRBV4-1 with TRBJ1-5, with unresolved D. The CDR3 covers 14 residues. V was clipped by 1 base and J by 6 bases, with 10 bases between them. CDR1 and CDR2 (germline): MGHRA, YSYEKL. The CDR3 nucleotides read TGCGCCAGCAGCCAAGCTGGGTGGAGTCAGCCCCAGCATTTT. Translation: CASSQAGWSQPQHF.